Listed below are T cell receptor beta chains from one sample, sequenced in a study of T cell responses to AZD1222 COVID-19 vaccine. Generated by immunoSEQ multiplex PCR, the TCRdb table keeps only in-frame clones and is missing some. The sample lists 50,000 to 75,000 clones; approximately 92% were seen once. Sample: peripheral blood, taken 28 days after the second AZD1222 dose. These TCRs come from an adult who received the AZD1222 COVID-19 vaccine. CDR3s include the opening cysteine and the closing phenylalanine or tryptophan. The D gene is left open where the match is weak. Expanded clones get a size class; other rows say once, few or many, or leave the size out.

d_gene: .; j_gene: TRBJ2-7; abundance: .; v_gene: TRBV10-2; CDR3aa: CASSDFSTGSYEQYF; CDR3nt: TGCGCCAGCAGTGACTTTTCAACGGGTTCCTACGAGCAGTACTTC
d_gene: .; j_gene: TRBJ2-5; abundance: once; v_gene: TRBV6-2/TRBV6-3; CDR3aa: CASSLLQETQYF; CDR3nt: TGTGCCAGCAGTCTGCTCCAAGAGACCCAGTACTTC
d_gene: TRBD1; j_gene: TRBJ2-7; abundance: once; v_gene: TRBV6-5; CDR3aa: CALQGVNSYEQYF; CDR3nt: TGTGCGTTACAGGGGGTAAACTCCTACGAGCAGTACTTC
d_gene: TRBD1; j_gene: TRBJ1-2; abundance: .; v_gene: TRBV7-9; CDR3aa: CASSLKSGQGANYGYTF; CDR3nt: TGTGCCAGCAGCTTAAAATCAGGCCAGGGGGCTAACTATGGCTACACCTTC
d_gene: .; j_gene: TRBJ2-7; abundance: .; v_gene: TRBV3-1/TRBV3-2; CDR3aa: CASSLSPSYEQYF; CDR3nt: TGTGCCAGCAGCCTGTCCCCCTCCTACGAGCAGTACTTC
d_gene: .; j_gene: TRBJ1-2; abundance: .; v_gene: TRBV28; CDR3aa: CASRTGSDYGYTF; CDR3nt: TGTGCCAGCAGGACAGGATCGGACTATGGCTACACCTTC
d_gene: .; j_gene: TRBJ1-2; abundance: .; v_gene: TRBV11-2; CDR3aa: CASSLAGILAF; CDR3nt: TGTGCCAGCAGCTTAGCCGGGATTTTGGCCTTC
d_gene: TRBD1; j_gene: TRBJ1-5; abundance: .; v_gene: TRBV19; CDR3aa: CASNSQGSNQPQHF; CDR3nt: TGTGCCAGTAACTCACAGGGGTCCAATCAGCCCCAGCATTTT
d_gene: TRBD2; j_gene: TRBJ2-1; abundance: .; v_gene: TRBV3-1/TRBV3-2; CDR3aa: CASSHLAGGSNEQFF; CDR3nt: TGTGCCAGCAGCCACTTAGCGGGGGGGAGCAATGAGCAGTTCTTC
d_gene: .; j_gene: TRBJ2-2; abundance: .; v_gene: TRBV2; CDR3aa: CASSSAGNTGELFF; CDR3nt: TGTGCCAGCAGCTCTGCCGGGAACACCGGGGAGCTGTTTTTT
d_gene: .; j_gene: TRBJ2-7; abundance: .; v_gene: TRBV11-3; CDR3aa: CASSLGGGSSYEQYF; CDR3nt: TGTGCCAGCAGCTTAGGGGGAGGAAGCTCCTACGAGCAGTACTTC
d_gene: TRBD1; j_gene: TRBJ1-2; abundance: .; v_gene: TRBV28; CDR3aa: CASSRGQAYYGYTF; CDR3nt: TGTGCCAGCAGTCGCGGACAGGCTTATTATGGCTACACCTTC
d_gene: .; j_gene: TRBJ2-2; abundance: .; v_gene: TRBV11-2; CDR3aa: CASSTTQDRNTGELFF; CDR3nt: TGTGCCAGCAGCACCACCCAAGACAGAAACACCGGGGAGCTGTTTTTT
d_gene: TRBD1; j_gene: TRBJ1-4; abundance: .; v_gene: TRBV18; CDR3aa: CASSPLGQGLREKLFF; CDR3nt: TGTGCCAGCTCACCGCTAGGACAGGGCCTACGGGAAAAACTGTTTTTT
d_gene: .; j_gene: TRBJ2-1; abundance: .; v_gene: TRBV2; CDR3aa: CASSERGLPEQFF; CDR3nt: TGTGCCAGCAGTGAACGAGGGTTGCCTGAGCAGTTCTTC
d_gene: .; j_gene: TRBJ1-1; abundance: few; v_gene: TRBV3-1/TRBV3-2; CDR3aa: CASSQYGDTEAFF; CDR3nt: TGTGCCAGCAGCCAATACGGGGACACTGAAGCTTTCTTT
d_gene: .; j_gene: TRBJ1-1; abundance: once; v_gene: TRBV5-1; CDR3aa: CASTREVSVMNTEAFF; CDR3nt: TGCGCCAGCACCCGGGAGGTAAGCGTCATGAACACTGAAGCTTTCTTT
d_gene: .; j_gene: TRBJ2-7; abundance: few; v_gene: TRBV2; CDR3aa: CASSAYRATYEQYF; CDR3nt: TGTGCCAGCAGTGCGTATCGGGCCACCTACGAGCAGTACTTC
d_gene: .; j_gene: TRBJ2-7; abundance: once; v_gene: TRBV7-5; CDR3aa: CARSLGPAIPAGEQYF; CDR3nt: TGTGCCAGAAGCTTAGGGCCGGCGATCCCAGCCGGCGAGCAGTACTTC
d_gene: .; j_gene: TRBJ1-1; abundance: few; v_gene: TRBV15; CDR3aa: CATSRGGGNTEAFF; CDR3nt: TGTGCCACCAGCAGAGGGGGTGGGAACACTGAAGCTTTCTTT
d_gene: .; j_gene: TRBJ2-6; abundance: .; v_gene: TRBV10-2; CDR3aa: CASSPHRVSSGANVLTF; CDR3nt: TGCGCCAGCTCCCCGCACAGGGTGTCCTCTGGGGCCAACGTCCTGACTTTC
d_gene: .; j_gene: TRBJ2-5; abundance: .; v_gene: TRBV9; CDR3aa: CASSVGSGQGETQYF; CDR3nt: TGTGCCAGCAGCGTCGGCTCTGGCCAAGGGGAGACCCAGTACTTC